These T cell receptor beta chains were read from a single sample in a study of OX40 agonist ivuxolimab in advanced cancers. The data were produced by immunoSEQ multiplex PCR, yet TCRdb's version contains in-frame clones alone and is incomplete. This sample has about 23,000 clones, with 77% found just once. The sample was CD4+ or CD8+ T cells sorted from blood, taken in a trial of the OX40 agonist ivuxolimab. Receptor source: an adult with an advanced solid tumor such as melanoma, head and neck, liver or kidney cancer. The CDR3 runs from the conserved cysteine through the conserved F or W. Each record gives: clone size, V gene, CDR3 length, J gene, D gene, CDR3 protein, CDR3 DNA. D genes are given only for firm matches. Where a row states a size, it is once, few, many or the class of an expanded clone; other rows omit it.

>NA|TRBV29-1|14|TRBJ1-1|NA
CSVAIKLGDTEAFF
TGCAGCGTTGCCATCAAGTTGGGGGACACTGAAGCTTTCTTT
>NA|TRBV7-8|15|TRBJ2-3|TRBD1
CASSDGQGPRDTQYF
TGTGCCAGCAGCGACGGACAGGGCCCCCGAGATACGCAGTATTTT
>NA|TRBV19|15|TRBJ2-3|TRBD2
CASERTSGSTDTQYF
TGTGCCAGTGAGAGGACTAGCGGTAGCACAGATACGCAGTATTTT
>NA|TRBV5-6|15|TRBJ2-1|TRBD2
CASSFLGGGDVEQFF
TGTGCCAGCAGCTTTTTAGGCGGGGGGGACGTTGAGCAGTTCTTC
>NA|TRBV19|14|TRBJ1-5|NA
CASSVAVYNQPQHF
TGTGCCAGTAGTGTGGCGGTTTACAATCAGCCCCAGCATTTT
>NA|TRBV4-1|15|TRBJ2-1|NA
CASSHLLVSYNEQFF
TGCGCCAGCAGCCACCTTCTGGTTTCCTACAATGAGCAGTTCTTC
>NA|TRBV7-9|15|TRBJ2-3|NA
CASSLVGPMEDTQYF
TGTGCCAGCAGCTTAGTTGGTCCCATGGAAGATACGCAGTATTTT
>NA|TRBV7-6|18|TRBJ2-2|TRBD2
CASSRGLAGGQGTGELFF
TGTGCCAGCAGCCGAGGACTAGCGGGGGGGCAAGGGACCGGGGAGCTGTTTTTT
>few|TRBV9|16|TRBJ1-4|NA
CASSVGYRGSNEKLFF
TGTGCCAGCAGCGTAGGTTATCGGGGATCTAATGAAAAACTGTTTTTT
>once|TRBV5-8|15|TRBJ1-6|NA
CASSYREIRDSPLHF
TGTGCCAGCAGCTACAGGGAAATTCGGGACTCACCCCTCCACTTT
>NA|TRBV29-1|14|TRBJ1-2|NA
CSVAGTSFEYGYTF
TGCAGCGTTGCCGGGACCTCCTTTGAATATGGCTACACCTTC
>NA|TRBV19|14|TRBJ2-5|NA
CASRQPGDWETQYF
TGTGCCAGTAGGCAACCAGGCGATTGGGAGACCCAGTACTTC
>NA|TRBV30|13|TRBJ2-5|NA
CASQYRVGETQYF
TGTGCCTCTCAATACAGGGTTGGAGAGACCCAGTACTTC
>NA|TRBV6-5|13|TRBJ2-7|NA
CASSYSRSYEQYF
TGTGCCAGCAGTTACTCCAGGTCCTACGAGCAGTACTTC
>NA|TRBV5-8|15|TRBJ2-2|NA
CASSFWTEYTGELFF
TGTGCCAGCAGCTTCTGGACAGAGTACACCGGGGAGCTGTTTTTT
>NA|TRBV11-2|12|TRBJ1-2|NA
CASSSGGDGYTF
TGTGCCAGCAGCTCCGGGGGGGATGGCTACACCTTC
>NA|TRBV10-2|13|TRBJ2-7|TRBD1
CASTGTGGYEQYF
TGCGCCAGCACGGGGACAGGGGGCTACGAGCAGTACTTC
>NA|TRBV6-1|15|TRBJ1-5|NA
CASSEAPWDGQPQHF
TGTGCCAGCAGTGAAGCGCCATGGGATGGCCAGCCCCAGCATTTT
>medium-sized|TRBV4-1|14|TRBJ2-7|NA
CASSQQASSYEQYF
TGCGCCAGCAGCCAACAGGCAAGCTCCTACGAGCAGTACTTC
>once|TRBV7-2|15|TRBJ2-1|TRBD2
CASSLAVGGGAEQFF
TGTGCCAGCAGCTTAGCTGTCGGCGGGGGGGCTGAGCAGTTCTTC
>NA|TRBV5-4|15|TRBJ1-1|NA
CASSSPTWMNTEAFF
TGTGCCAGCAGCTCCCCTACCTGGATGAACACTGAAGCTTTCTTT
>NA|TRBV29-1|13|TRBJ2-1|NA
CSVVTPSGNEQFF
TGCAGCGTTGTAACACCCTCCGGGAATGAGCAGTTCTTC
>NA|TRBV6-6|12|TRBJ1-6|NA
CASSYSPTPLHF
TGTGCCAGCAGTTACTCCCCTACACCCCTCCACTTT
>NA|TRBV27|17|TRBJ2-5|NA
CASSLYGIGRGQETQYF
TGTGCCAGCAGTTTATACGGGATAGGACGGGGGCAAGAGACCCAGTACTTC
>NA|TRBV2|14|TRBJ2-2|NA
CASRGAFGTGELFF
TGTGCCAGCAGGGGCGCATTCGGCACCGGGGAGCTGTTTTTT
>NA|TRBV11-2|16|TRBJ2-7|TRBD1
CASSLPSEGTGVEQYF
TGTGCCAGCAGCTTACCAAGCGAGGGGACAGGGGTCGAGCAGTACTTC
>few|TRBV12-5|14|TRBJ2-5|NA
CASGEDSGRETQYF
TGTGCTAGTGGTGAAGACAGCGGGCGAGAGACCCAGTACTTC
>NA|TRBV19|15|TRBJ2-2|TRBD2
CASSIRDYGTGELFF
TGTGCCAGTAGTATCCGGGACTACGGCACCGGGGAGCTGTTTTTT
>NA|TRBV10-3|14|TRBJ2-1|NA
CAISEPWTHNEQFF
TGTGCCATCAGTGAGCCTTGGACTCACAATGAGCAGTTCTTC
>NA|TRBV4-1|15|TRBJ2-7|NA
CASSHLTGRSYEQYF
TGCGCCAGCAGCCACCTTACAGGGAGATCCTACGAGCAGTACTTC
>NA|TRBV7-8|17|TRBJ1-4|NA
CASSSRGAGVTNEKLFF
TGTGCCAGCAGCTCCCGGGGGGCAGGGGTAACTAATGAAAAACTGTTTTTT
>NA|TRBV2|12|TRBJ2-5|NA
CASWRGRETQYF
TGTGCCAGCTGGAGGGGGCGAGAGACCCAGTACTTC
>NA|TRBV18|16|TRBJ2-7|NA
CASSPEPAGSAYEQYF
TGTGCCAGCTCACCGGAGCCTGCAGGAAGCGCCTACGAGCAGTACTTC
>few|TRBV10-2|15|TRBJ2-5|TRBD2
CASSEGGGVQETQYF
TGCGCCAGCAGTGAGGGGGGGGGAGTCCAAGAGACCCAGTACTTC
>few|TRBV7-2|16|TRBJ2-3|NA
CASSSPEWLSTDTQYF
TGTGCCAGCAGCTCCCCTGAGTGGCTCAGCACAGATACGCAGTATTTT
>NA|TRBV13|15|TRBJ1-1|NA
CASSPSASQNTEAFF
TGTGCCAGCAGCCCGTCCGCAAGCCAAAACACTGAAGCTTTCTTT